The TCR beta chain described here comes from a study of a mutant IDH1 vaccine in newly diagnosed glioma. Study in general: The treated group averaged approximately 38 years old and was about 60% male, about 40% female. It was at week 35 that visit V12 occurred, and at week 47 that visit V13 did. General observations from the study: Most patients, around 93%, showed vaccine-induced immune responses.

The time point here: week 47, end of study. Every single dose of the vaccine, 300 ug of mutant IDH1 20-mer peptide, came with topical imiquimod. New WHO grade 3 or 4 astrocytomas that were IDH1-mutant and ATRX-lost had been found in donors. Concerning this clone: No antigen is known for it.

Method: immunoSEQ multiplex PCR; TCRdb's copy keeps in-frame clones and lacks some. The sample carries about 56,000 clones, around 86% recorded once. The CDR3 contains 18 residues. Germline assignment: CDR1 SEHNR and CDR2 FQNEAQ (reference sequence). V gave up 1 base and J gave up 0 bases, with 16 bases separating them. This TCR was recovered from a woman in her forties or fifties with glioma. The input for sequencing was PBMCs, taken from a glioma patient whose treatment included an IDH1 peptide vaccine. The V and J genes are TRBV7-9 and TRBJ1-3; D is possibly TRBD1 (6 bases). Here the CDR3 DNA reads TGTGCCAGCAGCTTAGGGGAGGGGGTGTACAGCTCTGGAAACACCATATATTTT. The encoded protein is CASSLGEGVYSSGNTIYF. The full variable domain, rest sourced from reference TRBV7-9 and TRBJ1-3, is DTGVSQNPRHKITKRGQNVTFRCDPISEHNRLYWYRQTLGQGPEFLTYFQNEAQLEKSRLLSDRFSAERPKGSFSTLEIQRTEQGDSAMYLCASSLGEGVYSSGNTIYFGEGSWLTVV.